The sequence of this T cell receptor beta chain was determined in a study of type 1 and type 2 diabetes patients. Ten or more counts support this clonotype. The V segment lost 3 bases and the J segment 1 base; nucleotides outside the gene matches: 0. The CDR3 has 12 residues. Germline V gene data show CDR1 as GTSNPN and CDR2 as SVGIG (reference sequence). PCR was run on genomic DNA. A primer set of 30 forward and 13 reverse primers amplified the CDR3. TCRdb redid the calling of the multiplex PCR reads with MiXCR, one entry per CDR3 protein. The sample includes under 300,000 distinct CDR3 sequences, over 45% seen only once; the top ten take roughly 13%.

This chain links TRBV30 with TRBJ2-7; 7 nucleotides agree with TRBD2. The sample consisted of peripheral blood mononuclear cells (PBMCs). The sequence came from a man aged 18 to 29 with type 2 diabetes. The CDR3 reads CAWSGGSYEQYF. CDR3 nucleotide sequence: TGTGCCTGGAGCGGGGGGTCCTACGAGCAGTACTTC.